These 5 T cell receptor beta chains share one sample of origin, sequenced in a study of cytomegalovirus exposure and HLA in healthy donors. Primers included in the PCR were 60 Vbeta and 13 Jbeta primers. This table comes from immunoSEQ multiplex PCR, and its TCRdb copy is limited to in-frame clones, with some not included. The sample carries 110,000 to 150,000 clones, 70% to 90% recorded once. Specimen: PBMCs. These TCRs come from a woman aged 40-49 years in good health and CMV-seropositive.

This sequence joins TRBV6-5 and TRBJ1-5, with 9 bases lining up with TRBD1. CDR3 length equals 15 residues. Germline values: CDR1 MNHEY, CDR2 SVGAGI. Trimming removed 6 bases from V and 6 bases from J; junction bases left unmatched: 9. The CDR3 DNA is TGTGCCAGCAGCAGTGGGACAGGGCTTAGTCAGCCCCAGCATTTT. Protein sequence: CASSSGTGLSQPQHF.

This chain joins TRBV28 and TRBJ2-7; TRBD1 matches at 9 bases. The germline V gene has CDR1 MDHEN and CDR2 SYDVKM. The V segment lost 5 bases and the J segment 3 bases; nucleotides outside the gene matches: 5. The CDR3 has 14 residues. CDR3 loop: CASSLRDRVYEQYF. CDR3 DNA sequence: TGTGCCAGCAGTCTCCGGGACAGGGTCTACGAGCAGTACTTC.

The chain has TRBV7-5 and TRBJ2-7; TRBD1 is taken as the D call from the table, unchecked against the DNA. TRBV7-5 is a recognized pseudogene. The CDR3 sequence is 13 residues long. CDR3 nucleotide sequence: TGTGCCAGAAGCCTTCCAGGGAAGTACGAGCAGTACTTC. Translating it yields CARSLPGKYEQYF.

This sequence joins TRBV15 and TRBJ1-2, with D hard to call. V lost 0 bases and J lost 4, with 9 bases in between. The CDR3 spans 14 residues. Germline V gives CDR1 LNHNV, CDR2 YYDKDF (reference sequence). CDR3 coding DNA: TGTGCCACCAGCAGAGATCGACTGCCCTATGGCTACACCTTC. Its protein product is CATSRDRLPYGYTF.

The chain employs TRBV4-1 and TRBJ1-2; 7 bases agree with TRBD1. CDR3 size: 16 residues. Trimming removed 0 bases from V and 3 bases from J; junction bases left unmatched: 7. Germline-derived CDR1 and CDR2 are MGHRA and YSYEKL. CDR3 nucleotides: TGCGCCAGCAGCCAAGATATCGGGCAGGGGGACTATGGCTACACCTTC. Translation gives CASSQDIGQGDYGYTF.